This T cell receptor (beta chain) was sequenced for a study of Ad26.COV2.S vaccination and SARS-CoV-2 variants. About the study: Once, or twice with 56 days between doses, Ad26.COV2.S was given intramuscularly. Study outcomes and limitations: It was found that vaccine and placebo recipients had similar non-spike TCR breadth. Analytic work on TCR breadth and depth might have understated the full extent of total T cell responses.

V lost 3 bases, J lost 9 bases, and 13 bases stayed unmatched. The CDR3 has 16 amino acids. Germline V lookup: CDR1 SGDLS, CDR2 YYNGEE. Data came from immunoSEQ multiplex PCR; TCRdb stores just in-frame clones and leaves some out. Among fewer than 400,000 clones listed, just under 85% were seen once. Treatment noted: some 20 received Ad26.COV2.S at low or high dose, single or two shots; about 5 received placebo; per-sample allocation not given. Specimens were obtained on day 63 following the first vaccine or placebo injection. An Ad26 vector carrying the Wuhan-strain SARS-CoV-2 spike served as the vaccine. This clone was observed once. As yet, its antigen is unknown.

The chain uses TRBV9 and TRBJ2-4; 9 bases map to TRBD2. Sequenced material: peripheral blood, taken in a trial of Ad26.COV2.S vaccine versus placebo. The receptor comes from a person aged 18-65 years who received the Ad26.COV2.S COVID-19 vaccine or a placebo. CDR3 in DNA: TGTGCCAGCAGCGCAGTAGCGGGGGACAAAAACAGCATTCAGTACTTC. Amino acid sequence: CASSAVAGDKNSIQYF.